The sequence of this T cell receptor (beta chain) was determined in a study of read filtering for tumor transcriptome and immune sequencing. Study-wide background: R-ISS stage counts were under 10 for I, 16 for II, roughly seven for III.

With regard to this clonotype: A much larger clone differs from this one at a single base, so this may be a read error.

V was pared by 5 bases and J by 3 bases, with 8 bases of the junction left unmatched. This CDR3 region has 15 residues. From about 400 ng of RNA, a library with molecular barcoded alpha/delta and beta/gamma adaptors was made. TCRdb recomputed calls from the reads with MiXCR, one row per CDR3 protein. The table lists approximately 93,000 distinct CDR3 sequences, roughly 21% of them singletons, with 9.5% to 12% in the top ten. Sequenced sample: a population of CD138-negative cells sorted from bone marrow. This chain connects TRBV12-3 or TRBV12-4 to TRBJ2-7, with TRBD1 identical over 9 bases. This sequence was found in a donor at least 40 years old with multiple myeloma. CDR3: CASSIPYRGLYEQYF. As DNA, the CDR3 is TGTGCCAGCAGTATACCCTACAGGGGGCTCTACGAGCAGTACTTC.